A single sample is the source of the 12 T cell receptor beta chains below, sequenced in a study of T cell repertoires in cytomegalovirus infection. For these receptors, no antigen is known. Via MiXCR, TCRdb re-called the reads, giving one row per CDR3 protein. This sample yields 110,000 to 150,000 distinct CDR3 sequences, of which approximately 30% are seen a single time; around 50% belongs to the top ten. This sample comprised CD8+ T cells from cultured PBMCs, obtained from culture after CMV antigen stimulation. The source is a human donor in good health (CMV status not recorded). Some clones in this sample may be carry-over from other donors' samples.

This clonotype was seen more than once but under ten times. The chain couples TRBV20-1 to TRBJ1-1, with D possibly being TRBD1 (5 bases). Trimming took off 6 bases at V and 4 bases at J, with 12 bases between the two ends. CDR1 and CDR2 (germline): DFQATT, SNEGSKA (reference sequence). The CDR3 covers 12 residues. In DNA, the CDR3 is TGCAGTGCCGCGGCAGGGATCACTGAAGCTTTCTTT. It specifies CSAAAGITEAFF.

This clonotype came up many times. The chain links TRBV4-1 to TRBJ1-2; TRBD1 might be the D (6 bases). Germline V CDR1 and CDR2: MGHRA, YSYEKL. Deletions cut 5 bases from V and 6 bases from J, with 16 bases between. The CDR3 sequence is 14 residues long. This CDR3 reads CASSKGRQAHGYTF. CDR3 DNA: TGCGCCAGCAGCAAGGGACGACAGGCACATGGCTACACCTTC.

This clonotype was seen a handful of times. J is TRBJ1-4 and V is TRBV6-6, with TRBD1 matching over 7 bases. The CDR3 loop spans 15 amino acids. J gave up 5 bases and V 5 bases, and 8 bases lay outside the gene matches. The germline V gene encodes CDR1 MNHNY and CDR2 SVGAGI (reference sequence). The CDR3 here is CASSSRTGLNEKLFF. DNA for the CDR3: TGTGCCAGCAGTAGCCGGACAGGACTAAATGAAAAACTGTTTTTT.

The CDR3 DNA reads TGCGCCAGCAGCCAAGGAGGGAATGGGGATACGCAGTATTTT. This gives the protein CASSQGGNGDTQYF. The chain links TRBV4-1 to TRBJ2-3; a possible D gene is TRBD2 (5 bases). Trimming shortened V by 1 base and J by 6 bases, and 11 bases separated the two germline ends. Germline CDR1 and CDR2: MGHRA and YSYEKL. CDR3 length equals 14 residues.

This CDR3 reads CASSLYAAKLTDTQYF. CDR3 in DNA: TGTGCCAGCAGCCTGTATGCCGCTAAACTCACAGATACGCAGTATTTT. V usage is TRBV9 and J usage is TRBJ2-3, with no clear D. Trimming shortened V by 4 bases and J by 2 bases, and 17 bases separated the two germline ends. The germline V gene encodes CDR1 SGDLS and CDR2 YYNGEE. The CDR3 runs 16 residues. Full variable domain (outside the CDR3, taken from reference TRBV9 and TRBJ2-3): DSGVTQTPKHLITATGQRVTLRCSPRSGDLSVYWYQQSLDQGLQFLIQYYNGEERAKGNILERFSAQQFPDLHSELNLSSLELGDSALYFCASSLYAAKLTDTQYFGPGTRLTVL.

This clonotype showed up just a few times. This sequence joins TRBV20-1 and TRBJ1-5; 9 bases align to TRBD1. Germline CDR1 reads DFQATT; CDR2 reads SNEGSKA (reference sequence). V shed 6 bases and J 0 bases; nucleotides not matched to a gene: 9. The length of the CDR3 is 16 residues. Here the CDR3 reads CSARQGDAYSNQPQHF. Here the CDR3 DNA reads TGCAGTGCCCGACAGGGGGATGCTTATAGCAATCAGCCCCAGCATTTT.

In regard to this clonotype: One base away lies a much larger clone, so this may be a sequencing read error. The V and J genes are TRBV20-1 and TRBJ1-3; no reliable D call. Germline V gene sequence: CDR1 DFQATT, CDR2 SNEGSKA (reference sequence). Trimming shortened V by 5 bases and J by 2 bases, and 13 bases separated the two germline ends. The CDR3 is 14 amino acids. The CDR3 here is CSASSLSTGNTIYF. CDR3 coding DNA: TGCAGTGCTTCCTCACTTAGCACTGGAAACACCATATATTTT.

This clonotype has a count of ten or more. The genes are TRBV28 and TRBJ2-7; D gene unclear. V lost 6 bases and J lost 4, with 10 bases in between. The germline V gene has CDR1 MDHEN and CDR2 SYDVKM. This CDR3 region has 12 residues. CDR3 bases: TGTGCCAGCAGATCGGAAGGTTACGAGCAGTACTTC. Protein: CASRSEGYEQYF. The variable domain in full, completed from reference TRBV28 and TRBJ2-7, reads DVKVTQSSRYLVKRTGEKVFLECVQDMDHENMFWYRQDPGLGLRLIYFSYDVKMKEKGDIPEGYSVSREKKERFSLILESASTNQTSMYLCASRSEGYEQYFGPGTRLTVT.

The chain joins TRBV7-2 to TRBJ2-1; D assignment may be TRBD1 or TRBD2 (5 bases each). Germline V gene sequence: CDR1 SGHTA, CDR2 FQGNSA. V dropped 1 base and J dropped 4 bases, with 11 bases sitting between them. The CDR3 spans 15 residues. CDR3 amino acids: CASSLVRDGYNEQFF. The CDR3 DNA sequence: TGTGCCAGCAGCTTAGTTAGGGACGGATACAATGAGCAGTTCTTC.

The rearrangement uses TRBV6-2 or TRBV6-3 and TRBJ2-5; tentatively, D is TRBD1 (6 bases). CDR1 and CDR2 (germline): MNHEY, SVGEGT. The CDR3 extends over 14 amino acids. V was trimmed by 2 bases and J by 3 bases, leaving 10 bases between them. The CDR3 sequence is CASSYLSGEETQYF. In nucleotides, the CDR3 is TGTGCCAGCAGTTACCTGTCAGGGGAAGAGACCCAGTACTTC.

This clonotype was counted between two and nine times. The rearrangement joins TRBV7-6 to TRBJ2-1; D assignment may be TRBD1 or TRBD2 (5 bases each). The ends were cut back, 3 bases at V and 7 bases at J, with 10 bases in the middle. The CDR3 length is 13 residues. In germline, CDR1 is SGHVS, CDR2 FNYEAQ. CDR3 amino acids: CASSFMGVNEQFF. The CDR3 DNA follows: TGTGCCAGCAGCTTCATGGGGGTGAATGAGCAGTTCTTC.

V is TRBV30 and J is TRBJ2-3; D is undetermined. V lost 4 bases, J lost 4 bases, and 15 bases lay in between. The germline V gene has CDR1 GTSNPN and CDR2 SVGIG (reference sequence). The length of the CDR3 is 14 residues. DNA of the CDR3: TGTGCCTGGACAGCCTCAAGGGTAGCAGATACGCAGTATTTT. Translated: CAWTASRVADTQYF.